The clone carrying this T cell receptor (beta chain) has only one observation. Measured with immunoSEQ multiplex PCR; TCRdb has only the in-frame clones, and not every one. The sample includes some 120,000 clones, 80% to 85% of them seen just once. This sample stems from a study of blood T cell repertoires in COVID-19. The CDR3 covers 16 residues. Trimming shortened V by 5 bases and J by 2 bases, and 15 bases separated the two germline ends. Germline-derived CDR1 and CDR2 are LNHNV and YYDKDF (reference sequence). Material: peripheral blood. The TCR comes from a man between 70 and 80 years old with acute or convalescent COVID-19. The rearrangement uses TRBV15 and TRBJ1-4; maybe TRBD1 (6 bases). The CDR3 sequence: CATSLNRVGTNEKLFF. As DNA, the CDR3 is TGTGCCACCAGCCTGAACAGGGTTGGGACTAATGAAAAACTGTTTTTT.